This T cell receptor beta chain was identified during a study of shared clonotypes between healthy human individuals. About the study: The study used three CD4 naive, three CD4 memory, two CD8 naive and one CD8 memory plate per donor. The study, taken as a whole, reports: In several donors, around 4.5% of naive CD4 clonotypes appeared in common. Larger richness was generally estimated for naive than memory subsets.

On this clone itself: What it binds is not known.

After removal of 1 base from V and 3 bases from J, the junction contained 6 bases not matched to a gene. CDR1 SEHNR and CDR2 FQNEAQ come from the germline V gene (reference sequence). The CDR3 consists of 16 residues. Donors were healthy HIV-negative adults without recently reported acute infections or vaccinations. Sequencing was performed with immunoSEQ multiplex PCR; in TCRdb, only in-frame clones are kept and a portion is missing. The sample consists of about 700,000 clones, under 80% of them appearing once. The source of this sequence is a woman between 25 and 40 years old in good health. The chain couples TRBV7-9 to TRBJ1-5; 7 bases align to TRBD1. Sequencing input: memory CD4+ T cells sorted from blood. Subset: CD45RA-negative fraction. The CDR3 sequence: CASSLGQGMYNQPQHF. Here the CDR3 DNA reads TGTGCCAGCAGCTTAGGACAGGGAATGTACAATCAGCCCCAGCATTTT.